Presented here are 2 T cell receptor beta chains from one specimen sequenced in a study of blood T cell repertoires in COVID-19. Clones were read by immunoSEQ multiplex PCR, and TCRdb kept only the in-frame ones, dropping some. The table includes some 300,000 clones, roughly 91% detected once. Material for sequencing was PBMCs or T cells enriched from blood (not recorded which). These receptors were obtained from a woman in her twenties or thirties who had recovered from COVID-19.

The J gene is TRBJ2-3, the V gene TRBV6-5; possibly TRBD2 for D (6 bases). The V gene's germline CDR1 is MNHEY and CDR2 SVGAGI. Trimming pared 6 bases from V and 0 bases from J, leaving 13 bases between. CDR3 length equals 15 residues. The CDR3 here is CASSIADSSTDTQYF. The CDR3 DNA follows: TGTGCCAGCAGCATAGCGGATTCAAGCACAGATACGCAGTATTTT.

This chain links TRBV11-2 with TRBJ1-4; D is ambiguous. V dropped 8 bases and J dropped 2 bases, with 15 bases sitting between them. Germline lookup yields CDR1 SGHAT and CDR2 FQNNGV. The CDR3 has 15 residues. The CDR3: CASAWQVSTNEKLFF. CDR3 nucleotide sequence: TGTGCCAGCGCTTGGCAGGTTTCCACTAATGAAAAACTGTTTTTT.